Following are 18 T cell receptor beta chains from one sample sequenced in a study of blood T cell repertoires in COVID-19. Here immunoSEQ multiplex PCR was the method, and the copy in TCRdb shows in-frame clones only, minus some. This sample has about 160,000 clones, with roughly nine tenths found just once. The sample taken for sequencing was PBMCs or T cells enriched from blood (not recorded which). The receptors shown here come from a woman aged 40 to 50 who had been exposed to COVID-19.

This chain joins TRBV7-9 and TRBJ2-3, with 9 bases lining up with TRBD2. V trimming: 5 bases; J trimming: 2 bases; junction bases outside the gene matches: 5. The CDR3 has 15 residues. Germline CDR1 is SEHNR and CDR2 is FQNEAQ (reference sequence). Written as DNA, the CDR3 is TGTGCCAGCAGCCTAGGGACTAGCTACACAGATACGCAGTATTTT. Translating gives CASSLGTSYTDTQYF.

This chain connects TRBV12-5 to TRBJ2-3; D perhaps matches TRBD2 (5 bases). CDR3 size: 14 residues. Germline CDR1 reads LGHNT; CDR2 reads FRNRAP. V lost 5 bases and J lost 0, with 9 bases in between. The CDR3 sequence is CASGPGLSTDTQYF. The CDR3 DNA reads TGTGCTAGTGGTCCCGGACTCAGCACAGATACGCAGTATTTT.

The chain couples TRBV7-2 to TRBJ2-7; 7 nucleotides agree with TRBD1. Germline loops: CDR1 SGHTA, CDR2 FQGNSA. The CDR3 has 15 residues. V gave up 5 bases and J gave up 4 bases; unmatched junction bases: 11. Here the CDR3 DNA reads TGTGCCAGCAGCCACCGGGACAGTCACCATTACGAGCAGTACTTC. This sequence encodes CASSHRDSHHYEQYF.

This clone showed up just a few times. The CDR3 nucleotides read TGTGCCAGCAGCCGGAATGCGGGGAGGGATGGCGAGCAGTACTTC. Amino acids: CASSRNAGRDGEQYF. The chain combines TRBV7-8 with TRBJ2-7; 7 nucleotides line up with TRBD2. The J segment lost 6 bases and the V segment lost 5 bases, leaving 13 bases of the junction unmatched. This CDR3 comprises 15 residues. From germline, CDR1 is SGHVS and CDR2 FQNEAQ.

This clone appeared once. The rearrangement uses TRBV6-5 and TRBJ1-1, with a tentative D call TRBD1 (6 bases). This CDR3 contains 15 residues. Trimming pared 8 bases from V and 1 base from J, leaving 17 bases between. Germline CDR1 reads MNHEY; CDR2 reads SVGAGI. The chain's CDR3 is CASSQVGQKNTEAFF. CDR3 coding DNA: TGTGCCAGCTCCCAGGTGGGACAAAAGAACACTGAAGCTTTCTTT.

The chain couples TRBV7-9 to TRBJ2-2; 8 bases fit TRBD2. This CDR3 comprises 16 residues. Germline values: CDR1 SEHNR, CDR2 FQNEAQ (reference sequence). Trimming removed 3 bases from V and 0 bases from J; junction bases left unmatched: 3. DNA for the CDR3: TGTGCCAGCAGCTTCCCGGGACTAGCGAACACCGGGGAGCTGTTTTTT. Translated: CASSFPGLANTGELFF.

The rearrangement links TRBV29-1 to TRBJ1-5, with 8 bases matching TRBD1. Germline V gene sequence: CDR1 SQVTM, CDR2 ANQGSEA. With 0 bases clipped from V and 5 bases from J, the junction kept 9 bases outside the gene matches. The CDR3 has 16 amino acids. The CDR3 coding sequence is TGCAGCGTTGAAGAGCCTTCCCGGGGACAGGATCAGCCCCAGCATTTT. The encoded protein is CSVEEPSRGQDQPQHF.

The chain uses TRBV28 and TRBJ1-6; D gene unclear. Germline-derived CDR1 and CDR2 are MDHEN and SYDVKM. V lost 3 bases and J lost 10, with 37 bases in between. This CDR3 region has 22 residues. CDR3 DNA: TGTGCCAGCAGTTTCCCCGTGAACGCAGATCGCCCTACAGATTCCTATCTATCACCCCTCCACTTT. It specifies CASSFPVNADRPTDSYLSPLHF. Together with reference TRBV28 and TRBJ1-6, the CDR3 gives the full variable domain: DVKVTQSSRYLVKRTGEKVFLECVQDMDHENMFWYRQDPGLGLRLIYFSYDVKMKEKGDIPEGYSVSREKKERFSLILESASTNQTSMYLCASSFPVNADRPTDSYLSPLHFGNGTRLTVT.

The gene calls are TRBV2 and TRBJ1-6; the D is unclear. V lost 0 bases and J lost 8, with 11 bases in between. The CDR3 is 15 amino acids. Germline V CDR1 and CDR2: SNHLY, FYNNEI. This chain's CDR3 is CASSEAPNRDSPLHF. The CDR3 nucleotides are TGTGCCAGCAGTGAAGCCCCCAATCGGGATTCACCCCTCCACTTT. The complete variable domain, with remaining parts taken from reference TRBV2 and TRBJ1-6, reads EPEVTQTPSHQVTQMGQEVILRCVPISNHLYFYWYRQILGQKVEFLVSFYNNEISEKSEIFDDQFSVERPDGSNFTLKIRSTKLEDSAMYFCASSEAPNRDSPLHFGNGTRLTVT.

This rearrangement joins TRBV24-1 to TRBJ2-1, with 9 nucleotides matching TRBD1. Per germline, CDR1 KGHDR and CDR2 SFDVKD. The CDR3 totals 15 residues. The J segment lost 6 bases and the V segment lost 5 bases, leaving 7 bases of the junction unmatched. The CDR3 DNA sequence: TGTGCCACCAGTGGAGTGGGACAGGGACCCAATGAGCAGTTCTTC. Its translation: CATSGVGQGPNEQFF.

The rearrangement links TRBV12-5 to TRBJ2-7, with D maybe TRBD1 (6 bases). CDR3 length: 14 amino acids. Trimming pared 5 bases from V and 3 bases from J, leaving 14 bases between. CDR1 LGHNT and CDR2 FRNRAP come from the germline V gene. The CDR3 bases are TGTGCTAGTGGTAGGGGAAACAGGGACTACGAGCAGTACTTC. It yields the protein CASGRGNRDYEQYF.

The V call is TRBV3-1 (or the pseudogene TRBV3-2), the J call TRBJ2-1, with D possibly being TRBD2 (5 bases). Germline loops: CDR1 LGHDT, CDR2 YNNKEL (reference sequence). With 1 base removed from V and 8 bases from J, the gap between germline ends came to 12 bases. The CDR3 is 14 residues long. The CDR3 bases are TGTGCCAGCAGCCAAGGTCTGAGGGTTCATGAGCAGTTCTTC. Translation: CASSQGLRVHEQFF.

This chain connects TRBV5-6 to TRBJ1-1; possible D gene TRBD1, 5 bases. The germline CDR1 and CDR2 sequences are SGHDT and YYEEEE. The CDR3 contains 15 residues. V shed 1 base and J shed 5 bases, with 15 bases lying between them. The CDR3: CASSLIWQAGTEAFF. CDR3 DNA: TGTGCCAGCAGCTTGATTTGGCAGGCAGGGACTGAAGCTTTCTTT.

This chain uses TRBV5-4 with TRBJ2-1; maybe TRBD2 (6 bases). There are 14 residues in the CDR3. In germline, CDR1 is SGHNT, CDR2 YYREEE (reference sequence). With 6 bases removed from V and 5 bases from J, the gap between germline ends came to 15 bases. DNA of the CDR3: TGTGCCAGCACCCCGGGTAGCGGAAACAATGAGCAGTTCTTC. Its translation is CASTPGSGNNEQFF.

The chain employs TRBV2 and TRBJ1-3; TRBD1 aligns across 7 bases. Losses at the gene ends were 4 bases for V and 3 bases for J; bases not matched to a gene: 9. CDR3 length equals 16 residues. Germline CDR1 and CDR2: SNHLY and FYNNEI. Here the CDR3 DNA reads TGTGCCAGCAGTGTAGGGGGCAGGGCTAGTGGAAACACCATATATTTT. Translation gives CASSVGGRASGNTIYF.

The gene calls are TRBV6-5 and TRBJ1-1, with unresolved D. Germline values: CDR1 MNHEY, CDR2 SVGAGI. Trimming removed 5 bases from V and 0 bases from J, with 7 bases in between. This CDR3 has 13 amino acids. The CDR3 DNA reads TGTGCCAGCAGTCAGAACATGAACACTGAAGCTTTCTTT. This codes for CASSQNMNTEAFF.

V usage is TRBV4-3 and J usage is TRBJ2-2; 9 bases align to TRBD2. CDR1 is LGHNA and CDR2 is YSLEER in the germline V gene. V shed 0 bases and J 3 bases; nucleotides not matched to a gene: 14. The CDR3 sequence is 20 residues long. Here the CDR3 reads CASSQDPVFSSGIDTGELFF. Written as DNA, the CDR3 is TGCGCCAGCAGCCAAGATCCGGTATTTTCTAGCGGGATTGACACCGGGGAGCTGTTTTTT.

The V call is TRBV7-2, the J call TRBJ2-3, with 8 bases aligning to TRBD2. Germline V gene data show CDR1 as SGHTA and CDR2 as FQGNSA. The CDR3 contains 16 residues. Trimming removed 2 bases from V and 2 bases from J; junction bases left unmatched: 6. The CDR3 here is CASSLILGGVTDTQYF. The CDR3 coding sequence is TGTGCCAGCAGCTTAATCCTCGGGGGGGTCACAGATACGCAGTATTTT. The full variable domain, its missing parts supplied by reference TRBV7-2 and TRBJ2-3, is GAGVSQSPSNKVTEKGKDVELRCDPISGHTALYWYRQSLGQGLEFLIYFQGNSAPDKSGLPSDRFSAERTGGSVSTLTIQRTQQEDSAVYLCASSLILGGVTDTQYFGPGTRLTVL.